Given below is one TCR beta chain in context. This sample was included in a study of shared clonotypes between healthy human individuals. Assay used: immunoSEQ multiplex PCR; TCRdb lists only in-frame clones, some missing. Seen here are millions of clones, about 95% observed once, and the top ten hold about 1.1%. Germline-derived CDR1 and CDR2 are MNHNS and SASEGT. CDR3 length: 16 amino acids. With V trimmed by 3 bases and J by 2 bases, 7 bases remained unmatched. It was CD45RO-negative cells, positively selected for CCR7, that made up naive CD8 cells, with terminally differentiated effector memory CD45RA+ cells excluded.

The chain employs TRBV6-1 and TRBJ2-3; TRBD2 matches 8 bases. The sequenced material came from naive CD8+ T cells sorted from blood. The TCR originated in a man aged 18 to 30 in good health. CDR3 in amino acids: CASSEGLVRHTDTQYF. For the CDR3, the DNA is TGTGCCAGCAGTGAGGGACTAGTCCGACACACAGATACGCAGTATTTT.